The clone carrying this T cell receptor beta chain was observed a handful of times. Here immunoSEQ multiplex PCR was the method, and the copy in TCRdb shows in-frame clones only, minus some. The table includes around 60,000 clones, around 93% detected once. The data stem from a study of OX40 agonist ivuxolimab in advanced cancers. Study-level background: The study gave patients intravenous ivuxolimab at 0.01 to 10 mg/kg every 2 weeks.

Germline V CDR1 and CDR2: LNHDA, SQIVND (reference sequence). CDR3 length: 13 amino acids. V was trimmed by 7 bases and J by 6 bases, leaving 13 bases between them. This TCR was recovered from an adult with an advanced solid tumor such as melanoma, head and neck, liver or kidney cancer. This chain connects TRBV19 to TRBJ1-5; tentative D call: TRBD1 (6 bases). Sequences were derived from CD4+ or CD8+ T cells sorted from blood, sampled in a trial of the OX40 agonist ivuxolimab. CDR3 DNA: TGTGCCAGTACAGGGGATAGGAGTCAGCCCCAGCATTTT. Residues: CASTGDRSQPQHF.